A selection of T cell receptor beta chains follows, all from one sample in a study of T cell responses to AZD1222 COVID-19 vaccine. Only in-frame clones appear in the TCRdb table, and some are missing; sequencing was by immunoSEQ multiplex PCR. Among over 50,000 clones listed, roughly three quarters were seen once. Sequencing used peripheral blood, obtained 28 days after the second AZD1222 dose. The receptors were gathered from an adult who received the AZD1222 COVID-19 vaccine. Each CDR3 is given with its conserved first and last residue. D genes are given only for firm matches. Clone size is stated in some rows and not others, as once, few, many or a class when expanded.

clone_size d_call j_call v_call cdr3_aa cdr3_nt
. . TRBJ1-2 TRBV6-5 CASSYSSQGAGGYTF TGTGCCAGCAGTTACTCGAGTCAGGGAGCGGGGGGCTACACCTTC
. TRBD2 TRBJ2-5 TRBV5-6 CASSFSVAGPRLETQYF TGTGCCAGCAGCTTTTCGGTAGCGGGCCCCCGGCTAGAGACCCAGTACTTC
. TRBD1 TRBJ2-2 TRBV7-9 CASSAGQARTGELFF TGTGCCAGCAGCGCGGGACAGGCGAGGACCGGGGAGCTGTTTTTT
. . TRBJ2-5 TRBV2 CASSEWSGYPQETQYF TGTGCCAGCAGTGAGTGGTCAGGCTACCCCCAAGAGACCCAGTACTTC
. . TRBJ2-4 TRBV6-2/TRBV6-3 CASSYSGIGGKNIQYF TGTGCCAGCAGTTACTCAGGGATCGGGGGCAAAAACATTCAGTACTTC
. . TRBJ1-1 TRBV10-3 CAISRTIGAGNTEAFF TGTGCCATCAGCCGAACAATAGGGGCCGGAAACACTGAAGCTTTCTTT
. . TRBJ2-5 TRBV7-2 CASSFKRGETQYF TGTGCCAGCAGCTTTAAACGGGGAGAGACCCAGTACTTC
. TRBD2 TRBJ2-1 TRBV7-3 CASSPGRGGNEQFF TGTGCCAGCAGCCCGGGGAGGGGCGGGAATGAGCAGTTCTTC
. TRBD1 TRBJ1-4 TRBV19 CASSATGGVGEKLFF TGTGCCAGTAGTGCAACAGGGGGCGTTGGTGAAAAACTGTTTTTT
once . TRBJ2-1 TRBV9 CASSSRGPAGMAEQFF TGTGCCAGCAGCTCCCGAGGTCCCGCGGGAATGGCTGAGCAGTTCTTC
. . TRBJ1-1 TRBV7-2 CASSLAQKGTEAFF TGTGCCAGCAGCTTAGCGCAAAAGGGGACTGAAGCTTTCTTT
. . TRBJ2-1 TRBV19 CASSFPSSGGYNEQFF TGTGCCAGTAGTTTCCCTTCGAGTGGCGGCTACAATGAGCAGTTCTTC
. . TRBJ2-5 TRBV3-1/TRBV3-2 CASSQDGVAEGQYF TGTGCCAGCAGCCAAGATGGGGTAGCGGAGGGCCAGTACTTC
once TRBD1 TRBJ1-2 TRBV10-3 CAISEFKDRGYTF TGTGCCATCAGTGAGTTTAAGGACAGGGGCTACACCTTC
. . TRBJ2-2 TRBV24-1 CATSGSAQVGELFF TGTGCCACCAGTGGCTCGGCTCAGGTTGGGGAGCTGTTTTTT
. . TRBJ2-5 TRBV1 CTSRRDRRQETQYF TGCACCAGCAGGAGGGACAGGCGCCAAGAGACCCAGTACTTC
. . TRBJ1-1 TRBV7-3 CASSLLYHTEAFF TGTGCCAGCAGCTTATTATATCACACTGAAGCTTTCTTT
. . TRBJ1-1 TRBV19 CASSVRALNTEAFF TGTGCCAGTAGTGTCAGAGCCTTGAACACTGAAGCTTTCTTT
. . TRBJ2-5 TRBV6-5 CASSYGETQYF TGTGCCAGCAGTTACGGAGAGACCCAGTACTTC
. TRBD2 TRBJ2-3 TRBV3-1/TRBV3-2 CASSQEPGGGTDTQYF TGTGCCAGCAGCCAAGAACCTGGGGGGGGCACAGATACGCAGTATTTT
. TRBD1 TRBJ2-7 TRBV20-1 CSTGQGYEQYF TGCAGTACGGGACAGGGCTACGAGCAGTACTTC